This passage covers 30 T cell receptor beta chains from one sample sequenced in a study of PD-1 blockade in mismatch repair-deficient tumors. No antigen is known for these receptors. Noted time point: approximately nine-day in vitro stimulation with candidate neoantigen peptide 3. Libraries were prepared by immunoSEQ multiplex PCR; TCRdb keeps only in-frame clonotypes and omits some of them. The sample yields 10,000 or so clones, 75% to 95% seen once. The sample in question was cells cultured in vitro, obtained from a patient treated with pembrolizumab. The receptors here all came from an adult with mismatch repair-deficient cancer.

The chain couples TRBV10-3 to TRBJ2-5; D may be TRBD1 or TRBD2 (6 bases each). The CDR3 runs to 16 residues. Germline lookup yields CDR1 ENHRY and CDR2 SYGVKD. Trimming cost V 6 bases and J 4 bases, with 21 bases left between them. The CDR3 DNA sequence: TGTGCCATCAGCGAAACGGGGGCGGAGCCCAGAGAGACCCAGTACTTC. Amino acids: CAISETGAEPRETQYF.

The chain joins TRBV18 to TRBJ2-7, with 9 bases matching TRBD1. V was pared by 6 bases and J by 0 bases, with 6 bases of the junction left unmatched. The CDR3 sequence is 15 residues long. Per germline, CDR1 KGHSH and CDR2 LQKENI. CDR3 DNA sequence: TGTGCCAGCTCGCCCGGGACAGGGACCTCCTACGAGCAGTACTTC. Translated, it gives CASSPGTGTSYEQYF.

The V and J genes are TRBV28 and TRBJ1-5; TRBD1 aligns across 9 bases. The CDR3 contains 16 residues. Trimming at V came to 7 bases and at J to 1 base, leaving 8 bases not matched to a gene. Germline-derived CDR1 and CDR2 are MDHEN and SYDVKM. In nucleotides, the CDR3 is TGTGCCAGCATCCAAACAGGGGGCTCAAGCAATCAGCCCCAGCATTTT. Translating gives CASIQTGGSSNQPQHF.

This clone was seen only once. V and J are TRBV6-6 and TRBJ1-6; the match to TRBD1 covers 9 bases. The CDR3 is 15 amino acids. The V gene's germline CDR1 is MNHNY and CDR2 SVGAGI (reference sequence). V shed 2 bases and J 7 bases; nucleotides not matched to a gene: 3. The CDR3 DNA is TGTGCCAGCAGTTACCTACAGGGGGCGAATTCACCCCTCCACTTT. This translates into CASSYLQGANSPLHF.

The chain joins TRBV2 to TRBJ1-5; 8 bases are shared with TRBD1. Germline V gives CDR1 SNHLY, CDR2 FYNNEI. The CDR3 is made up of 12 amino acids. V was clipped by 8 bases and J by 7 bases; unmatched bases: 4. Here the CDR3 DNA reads TGTGCCAGCCAGGGGGCTGGACAGCCCCAGCATTTT. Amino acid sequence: CASQGAGQPQHF.

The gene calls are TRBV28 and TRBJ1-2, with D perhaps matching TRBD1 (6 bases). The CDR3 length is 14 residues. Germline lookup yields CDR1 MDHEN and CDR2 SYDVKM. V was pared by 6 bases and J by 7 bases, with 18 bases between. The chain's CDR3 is CASRARQDISGYTF. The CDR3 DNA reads TGTGCCAGCAGGGCTAGACAGGACATAAGTGGCTACACCTTC.

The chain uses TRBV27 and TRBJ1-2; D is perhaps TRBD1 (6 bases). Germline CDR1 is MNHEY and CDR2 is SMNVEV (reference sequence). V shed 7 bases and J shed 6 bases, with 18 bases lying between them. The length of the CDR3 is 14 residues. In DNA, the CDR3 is TGTGCCAGCAACCTCCTACAGGGTGGCCATGGCTACACCTTC. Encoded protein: CASNLLQGGHGYTF.

DNA for the CDR3: TGTGCCACGGAAGAGGGAGACGGGGAGCTGTTTTTT. It is translated as CATEEGDGELFF. The chain has TRBV28 and TRBJ2-2; possibly TRBD2 for D (5 bases). Germline assignment: CDR1 MDHEN and CDR2 SYDVKM. With 10 bases removed from V and 7 bases from J, the gap between germline ends came to 13 bases. The length of the CDR3 is 12 residues.

The CDR3 DNA is TGCGCCAGCAGCTTAAGGGGGGAGACGAGGGAAGCTTTCTTT. This gives the protein CASSLRGETREAFF. The chain is built from TRBV5-1 and TRBJ1-1, with D tentatively TRBD1 (6 bases). In germline, CDR1 is SGHRS, CDR2 YFSETQ. This CDR3 contains 14 residues. Trimming took 2 bases from V and 8 from J, leaving 16 bases between them.

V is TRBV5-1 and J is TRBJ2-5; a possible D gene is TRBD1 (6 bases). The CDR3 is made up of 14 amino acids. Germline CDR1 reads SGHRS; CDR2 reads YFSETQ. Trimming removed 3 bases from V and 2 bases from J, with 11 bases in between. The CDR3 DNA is TGCGCCAGCAGCTCCGGGACACCGCAAGAGACCCAGTACTTC. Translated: CASSSGTPQETQYF.

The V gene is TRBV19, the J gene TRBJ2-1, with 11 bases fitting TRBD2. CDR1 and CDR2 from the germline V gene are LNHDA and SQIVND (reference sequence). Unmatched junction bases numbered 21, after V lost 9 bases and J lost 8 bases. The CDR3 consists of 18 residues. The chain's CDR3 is CASSLSVAGGPGQDEQFF. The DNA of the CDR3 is TGTGCCAGCTCCCTCTCGGTAGCGGGAGGGCCGGGGCAGGATGAGCAGTTCTTC.

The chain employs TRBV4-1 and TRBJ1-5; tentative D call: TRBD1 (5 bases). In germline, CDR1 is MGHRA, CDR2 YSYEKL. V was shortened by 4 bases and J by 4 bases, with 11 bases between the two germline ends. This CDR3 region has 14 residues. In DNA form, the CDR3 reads TGCGCCAGCAGCCCTGTTGGGGGGAATCAGCCCCAGCATTTT. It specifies CASSPVGGNQPQHF.

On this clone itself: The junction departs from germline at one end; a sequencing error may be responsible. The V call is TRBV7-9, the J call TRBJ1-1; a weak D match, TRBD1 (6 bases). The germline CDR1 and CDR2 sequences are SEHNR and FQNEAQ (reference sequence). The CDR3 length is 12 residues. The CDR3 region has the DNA TGTGCCAGCAGGCCATGGGACACGGAAGCTTTCTTT. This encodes CASRPWDTEAFF.

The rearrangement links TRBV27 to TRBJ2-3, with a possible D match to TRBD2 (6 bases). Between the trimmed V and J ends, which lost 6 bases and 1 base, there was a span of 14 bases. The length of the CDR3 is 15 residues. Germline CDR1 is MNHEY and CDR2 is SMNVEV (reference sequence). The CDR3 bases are TGTGCCAGCAGGGCGGGACCCGGCGGCACAGATACGCAGTATTTT. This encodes CASRAGPGGTDTQYF.

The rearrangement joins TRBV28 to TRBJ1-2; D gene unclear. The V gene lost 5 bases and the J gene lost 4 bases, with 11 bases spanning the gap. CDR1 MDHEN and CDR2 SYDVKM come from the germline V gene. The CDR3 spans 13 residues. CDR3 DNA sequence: TGTGCCAGCAGTCCGGACGGCTTCTATGGCTACACCTTC. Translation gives CASSPDGFYGYTF.

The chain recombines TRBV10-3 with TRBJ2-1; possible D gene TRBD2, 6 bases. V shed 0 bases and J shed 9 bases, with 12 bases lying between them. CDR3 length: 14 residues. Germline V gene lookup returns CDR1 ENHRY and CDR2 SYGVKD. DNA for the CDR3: TGTGCCATCAGTGAGTCACCGGGGAGGATTGAGCAGTTCTTC. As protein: CAISESPGRIEQFF.

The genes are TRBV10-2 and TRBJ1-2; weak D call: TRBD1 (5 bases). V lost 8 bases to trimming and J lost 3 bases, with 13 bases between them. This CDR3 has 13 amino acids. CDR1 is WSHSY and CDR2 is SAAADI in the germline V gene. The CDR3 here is CASAGTAYYGYTF. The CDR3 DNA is TGCGCCAGCGCCGGGACCGCTTACTATGGCTACACCTTC.

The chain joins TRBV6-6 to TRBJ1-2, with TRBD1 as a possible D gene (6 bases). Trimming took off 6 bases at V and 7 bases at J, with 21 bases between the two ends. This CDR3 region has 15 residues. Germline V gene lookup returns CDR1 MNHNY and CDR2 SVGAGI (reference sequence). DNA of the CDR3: TGTGCCAGCAGACCCCCCACACAGGGTATTCGTGGCTACACCTTC. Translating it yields CASRPPTQGIRGYTF.

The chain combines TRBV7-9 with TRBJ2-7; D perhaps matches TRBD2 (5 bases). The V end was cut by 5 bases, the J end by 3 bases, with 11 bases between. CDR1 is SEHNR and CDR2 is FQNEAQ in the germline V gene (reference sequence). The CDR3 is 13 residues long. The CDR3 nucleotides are TGTGCCAGCAGCCCAGGACTTAACTACGAGCAGTACTTC. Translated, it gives CASSPGLNYEQYF.

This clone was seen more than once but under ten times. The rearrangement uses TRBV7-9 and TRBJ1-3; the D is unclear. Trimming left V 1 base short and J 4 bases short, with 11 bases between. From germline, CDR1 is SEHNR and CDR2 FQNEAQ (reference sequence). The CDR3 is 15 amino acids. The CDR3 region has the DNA TGTGCCAGCAGCTTAGAAGGGAGGTACGGAAACACCATATATTTT. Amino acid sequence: CASSLEGRYGNTIYF.

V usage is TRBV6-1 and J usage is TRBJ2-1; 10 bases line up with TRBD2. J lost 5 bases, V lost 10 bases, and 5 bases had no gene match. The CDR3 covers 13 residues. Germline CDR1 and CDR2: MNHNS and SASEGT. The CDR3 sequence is CATVLAGNNEQFF. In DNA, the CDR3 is TGTGCCACGGTACTAGCGGGAAACAATGAGCAGTTCTTC.

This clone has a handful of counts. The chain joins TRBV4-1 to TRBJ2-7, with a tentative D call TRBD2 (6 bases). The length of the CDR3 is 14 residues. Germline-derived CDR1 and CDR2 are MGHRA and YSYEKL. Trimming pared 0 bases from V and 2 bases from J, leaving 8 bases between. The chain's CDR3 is CASSQEAGAYEQYF. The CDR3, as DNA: TGCGCCAGCAGCCAAGAAGCGGGTGCCTACGAGCAGTACTTC.

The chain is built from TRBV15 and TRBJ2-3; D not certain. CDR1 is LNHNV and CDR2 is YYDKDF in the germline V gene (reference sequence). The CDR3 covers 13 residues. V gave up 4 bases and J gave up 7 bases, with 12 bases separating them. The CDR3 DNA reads TGTGCCACCAGCACGGGTCTAGAAAATACGCAGTATTTT. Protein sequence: CATSTGLENTQYF.

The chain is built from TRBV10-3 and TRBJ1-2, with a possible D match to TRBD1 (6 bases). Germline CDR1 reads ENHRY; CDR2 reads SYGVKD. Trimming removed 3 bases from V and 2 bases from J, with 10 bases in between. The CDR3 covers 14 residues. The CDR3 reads CAISEGGKNYGYTF. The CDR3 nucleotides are TGTGCCATCAGTGAAGGGGGGAAAAACTATGGCTACACCTTC.

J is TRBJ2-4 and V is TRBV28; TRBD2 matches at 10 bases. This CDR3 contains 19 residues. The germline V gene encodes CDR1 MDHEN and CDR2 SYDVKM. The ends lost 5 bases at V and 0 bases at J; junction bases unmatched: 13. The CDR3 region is CASSPFQALAGTAKNIQYF. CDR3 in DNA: TGTGCCAGCAGTCCATTCCAGGCACTAGCGGGAACAGCCAAAAACATTCAGTACTTC.

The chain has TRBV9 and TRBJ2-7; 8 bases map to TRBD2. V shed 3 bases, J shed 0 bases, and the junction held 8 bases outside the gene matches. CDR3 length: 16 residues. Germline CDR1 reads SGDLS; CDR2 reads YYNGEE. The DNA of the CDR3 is TGTGCCAGCAGCGGTACGGGAGGGGTTAACTCCTACGAGCAGTACTTC. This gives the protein CASSGTGGVNSYEQYF. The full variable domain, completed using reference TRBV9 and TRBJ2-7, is DSGVTQTPKHLITATGQRVTLRCSPRSGDLSVYWYQQSLDQGLQFLIQYYNGEERAKGNILERFSAQQFPDLHSELNLSSLELGDSALYFCASSGTGGVNSYEQYFGPGTRLTVT.

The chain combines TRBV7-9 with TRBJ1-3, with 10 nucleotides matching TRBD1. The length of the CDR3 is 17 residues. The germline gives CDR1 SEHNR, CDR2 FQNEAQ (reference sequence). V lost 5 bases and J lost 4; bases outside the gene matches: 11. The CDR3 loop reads CASSPGQGKESGNTIYF. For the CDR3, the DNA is TGTGCCAGCAGCCCGGGACAGGGGAAGGAGTCGGGAAACACCATATATTTT.

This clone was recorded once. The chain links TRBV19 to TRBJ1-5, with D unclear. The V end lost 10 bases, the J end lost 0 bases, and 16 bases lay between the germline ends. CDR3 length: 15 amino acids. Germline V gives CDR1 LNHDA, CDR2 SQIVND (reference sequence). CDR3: CATQYSRGSNQPQHF. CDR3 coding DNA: TGTGCCACCCAGTACAGCCGGGGTAGCAATCAGCCCCAGCATTTT.

DNA of the CDR3: TGTGCCAGCTCACCAAATTCAGGGTCAACTAATGAAAAACTGTTTTTT. It yields the protein CASSPNSGSTNEKLFF. The gene calls are TRBV18 and TRBJ1-4; maybe TRBD1 (5 bases). V dropped 2 bases and J dropped 0 bases, with 10 bases sitting between them. Germline V gene sequence: CDR1 KGHSH, CDR2 LQKENI. This CDR3 comprises 16 residues.

CDR3 sequence (DNA): TGTGCCAGCAGTGCGACAGGGCGCGATCAGCCCCAGCATTTT. It encodes CASSATGRDQPQHF. The rearrangement joins TRBV6-5 to TRBJ1-5; 7 bases match TRBD1. Germline values: CDR1 MNHEY, CDR2 SVGAGI. The J segment lost 5 bases and the V segment lost 5 bases, leaving 6 bases of the junction unmatched. This CDR3 region has 14 residues.